This T cell receptor (beta chain) was captured in a study of shared clonotypes between healthy human individuals. Overall study context: CD8 memory received one plate per donor, CD8 naive two, CD4 memory three and CD4 naive three. Study results and caveats: Non-shared clonotypes were found to have lower generation probabilities than the clonotypes that were shared by all four of the sorted-subset donors. Relative to memory subsets, naive subsets generally showed larger estimated richness.

The sample holds one count of this clone. Its antigen is undetermined. It was 200 to 250 ng DNA, 28,000 or so T cell genomes, that sorted-subset replicate PCRs used. The protocol was immunoSEQ multiplex PCR, while the TCRdb copy is restricted to in-frame clones and leaves out a portion. The table lists 330,000 or so clones, more than 60% of them singletons. CDR3 length equals 16 residues. V was cut by 2 bases and J by 1 base, with 15 bases left in between. From germline, CDR1 is SNHLY and CDR2 FYNNEI. This sequence joins TRBV2 and TRBJ2-7, with D unclear. This sequence was found in a man in his thirties or forties in good health. Sequencing was performed on memory CD4+ T cells sorted from blood. Subset defined: CD45RA-negative fraction. CDR3 DNA sequence: TGTGCCAGCAGTGAATTGCTCCCAACTACTTCCTACGAGCAGTACTTC. It specifies CASSELLPTTSYEQYF.